This T cell receptor (beta chain) is drawn from a study of blood T cell repertoires in COVID-19. Overall study: Samples representing acute and convalescent COVID-19 were sourced from the United States, Italy and Spain. Nucleic acid was either cDNA or gDNA, and it came from T cells, B-cell-depleted T cells, or PBMCs.

From germline, CDR1 is LGHDT and CDR2 YNNKEL (reference sequence). CDR3 length: 14 residues. Trimming stripped 2 bases from V and 1 base from J, with 8 bases between. As handled by the study authors: Estimates of nucleated cell counts were drawn from the amplification of reference gene primers. TCRdb's table, derived via immunoSEQ multiplex PCR, lists solely in-frame clones and lacks some. That table is the source of V, J and clone size, and D and trimming were worked out from the DNA. Among approximately 220,000 clones listed, 75% to 85% were seen once. The sequenced material came from peripheral blood. The chain couples TRBV3-1 (or the pseudogene TRBV3-2) to TRBJ2-5, with D perhaps matching TRBD1 (6 bases). The TCR sequence derives from an older woman with acute or convalescent COVID-19. The CDR3 sequence is CASSQQTGQETQYF. CDR3 bases: TGTGCCAGCAGCCAACAGACAGGCCAAGAGACCCAGTACTTC.